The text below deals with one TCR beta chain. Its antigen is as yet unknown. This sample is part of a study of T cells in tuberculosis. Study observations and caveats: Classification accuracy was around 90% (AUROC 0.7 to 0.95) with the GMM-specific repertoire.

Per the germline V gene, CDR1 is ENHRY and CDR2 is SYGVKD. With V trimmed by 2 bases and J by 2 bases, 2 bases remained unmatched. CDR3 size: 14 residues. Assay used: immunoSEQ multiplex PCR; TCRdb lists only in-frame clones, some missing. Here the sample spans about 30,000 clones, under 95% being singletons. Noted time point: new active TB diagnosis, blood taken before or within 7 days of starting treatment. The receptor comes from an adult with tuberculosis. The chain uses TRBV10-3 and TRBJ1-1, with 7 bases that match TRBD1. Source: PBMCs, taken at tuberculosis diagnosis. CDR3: CAISELGGNTEAFF. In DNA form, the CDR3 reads TGTGCCATCAGTGAGCTAGGGGGCAACACTGAAGCTTTCTTT.